This is a list of T cell receptor beta chains from one sample in a study of blood T cells in healthy people across ages. TCRdb re-called the 5' RACE reads through MiXCR, storing one row per CDR3 protein. The data show about 730,000 distinct CDR3 sequences, with around 40% seen just once and 20% to 25% held by the top ten. Sequencing was done on a sample of blood. Receptors originate from an older woman in good health. The CDR3 runs from the conserved cysteine through the conserved F or W. D genes are given only for firm matches. Rows give clone size only sometimes, using once, few, many, or a class for an expanded clone.

D	V	size	J	CDR3	DNA
TRBD2	TRBV7-2	many	TRBJ2-5	CASSGTRVVETQYF	TGTGCCAGCTCCGGGACTAGAGTAGTCGAGACCCAGTACTTC
.	TRBV25-1	.	TRBJ1-2	CASSEGPASNYGYTF	TGTGCCAGCAGTGAGGGTCCAGCTAGTAACTATGGCTACACCTTC
.	TRBV4-2	.	TRBJ1-2	CASSQDQQVYGYTF	TGTGCCAGCAGCCAAGATCAACAGGTCTATGGCTACACCTTC
.	TRBV30	.	TRBJ2-3	CAWSLSSTDTQYF	TGTGCCTGGAGTCTCTCTAGCACAGATACGCAGTATTTT
.	TRBV20-1	.	TRBJ1-5	CSARLGNQPQHF	TGCAGTGCTAGATTGGGGAATCAGCCCCAGCATTTT
TRBD1	TRBV2	.	TRBJ1-2	CASNSQGTADYGYTF	TGTGCCAGCAACTCACAAGGGACAGCAGACTATGGCTACACCTTC
TRBD2	TRBV28	once	TRBJ2-1	CASSLTSSGIYNEQFF	TGTGCCAGCAGTTTGACATCTAGCGGGATCTACAATGAGCAGTTCTTC
.	TRBV12-3/TRBV12-4	few	TRBJ1-5	CASRMGGGAFNNQPQHF	TGTGCCAGCAGAATGGGGGGAGGAGCGTTTAACAATCAGCCCCAGCATTTT
.	TRBV20-1	.	TRBJ1-1	CSARSRGRGDTEAFF	TGCAGTGCTAGAAGCAGGGGTCGTGGGGACACTGAAGCTTTCTTT
TRBD1	TRBV9	.	TRBJ2-5	CASSVGVRDSQEAQYF	TGTGCCAGCAGCGTAGGTGTTCGGGACAGCCAAGAGGCCCAGTACTTC
TRBD1	TRBV5-6	few	TRBJ2-1	CASSLRQGVYNEQFF	TGTGCCAGCAGCTTGAGGCAGGGGGTCTACAATGAGCAGTTCTTC
TRBD1	TRBV28	few	TRBJ2-7	CASSFAGTAKSYEQYF	TGTGCCAGCAGTTTCGCAGGGACAGCGAAATCCTACGAGCAGTACTTC
.	TRBV4-1	.	TRBJ2-5	CASSQNDASVQETQYF	TGCGCCAGCAGCCAGAATGATGCTAGCGTCCAAGAGACCCAGTACTTC
.	TRBV12-3/TRBV12-4	.	TRBJ2-1	CASSLALHAYNEQFF	TGTGCCAGCAGTTTAGCGTTGCACGCCTACAATGAGCAGTTCTTC
TRBD2	TRBV2	.	TRBJ2-1	CASSVSGGGNEQFF	TGTGCCAGCAGTGTTAGCGGGGGGGGTAATGAGCAGTTCTTC
.	TRBV10-3	.	TRBJ1-2	CAISEVKGPNYGYTF	TGTGCCATCAGTGAGGTTAAAGGGCCTAACTATGGCTACACCTTC
.	TRBV12-3/TRBV12-4	few	TRBJ2-7	CASSLRQGHSYEQYF	TGTGCCAGCAGTTTAAGGCAGGGGCACTCCTACGAGCAGTACTTC
TRBD2	TRBV5-6	few	TRBJ2-5	CASNPTSGSQETQYF	TGTGCCAGCAACCCAACTAGCGGGAGTCAAGAGACCCAGTACTTC
TRBD1	TRBV19	few	TRBJ2-7	CASSMDRDLGEQYF	TGTGCCAGTAGTATGGACAGGGATTTGGGTGAGCAGTACTTC
.	TRBV2	.	TRBJ2-1	CASSEGDVFETQFF	TGTGCCAGCAGTGAAGGAGACGTGTTTGAGACCCAGTTCTTC
TRBD2	TRBV28	.	TRBJ2-7	CASSLAGDLSYEQYF	TGTGCCAGCAGTCTAGCGGGGGACCTGTCCTACGAGCAGTACTTC
.	TRBV4-2	few	TRBJ2-7	CASSQRSSYNEQYF	TGTGCCAGCAGCCAAAGGAGTTCCTACAATGAGCAGTACTTC
.	TRBV4-3	.	TRBJ2-6	CVSGNPRGLGANVLTF	TGCGTCAGCGGCAACCCGAGAGGGCTTGGGGCCAACGTCCTGACTTTC
TRBD1	TRBV7-6	few	TRBJ1-2	CASSLGGQGRDGYTF	TGTGCCAGCAGCTTAGGGGGACAGGGAAGGGATGGCTACACCTTC
TRBD2	TRBV6-6	.	TRBJ2-3	CASSSPLAGSPTDTQYF	TGTGCCAGCAGTTCCCCTCTAGCGGGGAGCCCCACAGATACGCAGTATTTT
TRBD1	TRBV12-3/TRBV12-4	few	TRBJ1-4	CASRQGQGVGNEKLFF	TGTGCCAGCAGACAGGGACAGGGGGTGGGAAATGAAAAACTGTTTTTT
.	TRBV7-9	.	TRBJ2-5	CASSLGQLAQETQYF	TGTGCCAGCAGCTTAGGGCAGTTGGCTCAAGAGACCCAGTACTTC
.	TRBV9	.	TRBJ2-5	CASSVVGRGEQYF	TGTGCCAGCAGCGTAGTGGGCAGAGGGGAGCAGTACTTC
.	TRBV15	once	TRBJ1-6	CATSRGGRRINSPPHF	TGTGCCACCAGCAGAGGAGGGCGGCGCATTAATTCACCCCCCCACTTT